The 22 T cell receptor beta chains below come from one sample, sequenced in a study of early stage breast cancer tumors. The method was immunoSEQ multiplex PCR; TCRdb's version includes in-frame clones alone and lacks a portion of them. The sample lists about 28,000 clones, about 80% occurring once. Sequenced: blood. These receptors all come from a person between 60 and 70 years old with breast cancer.

The chain couples TRBV25-1 to TRBJ1-2, with 10 nucleotides matching TRBD1. The V gene's germline CDR1 is MGHDK and CDR2 SYGVNS. The CDR3 has 15 residues. The V and J ends lost 8 bases and 8 bases, in that order; junction bases with no gene match: 14. The CDR3 spells CASLPTLDRGRGYTF. CDR3 bases: TGTGCCAGCCTCCCCACCTTAGACAGGGGGCGAGGCTACACCTTC.

The chain joins TRBV11-3 to TRBJ1-1, with TRBD1 matching over 8 bases. The CDR3 covers 14 residues. CDR1 and CDR2 (germline): SGHNT, YENEEA. After removal of 2 bases from V and 5 bases from J, the junction contained 4 bases not matched to a gene. The CDR3 region is CASSLRQGWTEAFF. As DNA, the CDR3 is TGTGCCAGCAGCTTACGACAGGGGTGGACTGAAGCTTTCTTT.

The V and J genes are TRBV5-5 and TRBJ2-7; the D gene is possibly TRBD1 (6 bases). The CDR3 is 15 residues long. Trimming took 0 bases from V and 6 from J, leaving 16 bases between them. Germline values: CDR1 SGHKS, CDR2 YYEKEE (reference sequence). This CDR3 reads CASSLDTGWASEQYF. The CDR3 DNA reads as TGTGCCAGCAGCTTGGATACAGGGTGGGCCTCCGAGCAGTACTTC. Looking up the rest from reference TRBV5-5 and TRBJ2-7 gives the full variable domain: DAGVTQSPTHLIKTRGQQVTLRCSPISGHKSVSWYQQVLGQGPQFIFQYYEKEERGRGNFPDRFSARQFPNYSSELNVNALLLGDSALYLCASSLDTGWASEQYFGPGTRLTVT.

In its sample, this clone was seen a few times. Here the CDR3 reads CASSRTSREFAGGYTF. The CDR3 DNA follows: TGTGCCAGCAGCCGGACCTCCAGGGAATTTGCTGGCGGCTACACCTTC. The V call is TRBV14, the J call TRBJ1-2; D is perhaps TRBD1 (5 bases). V was pared by 4 bases and J by 8 bases, with 23 bases between. Germline V gene data show CDR1 as SGHDN and CDR2 as FVKESK. This CDR3 is 16 amino acids long.

The chain uses TRBV9 and TRBJ1-2; tentative D call: TRBD1 (6 bases). Trimming left V 6 bases short and J 0 bases short, with 15 bases between. The CDR3 loop spans 15 amino acids. Germline-derived CDR1 and CDR2 are SGDLS and YYNGEE. The CDR3 sequence: CASTERDTPNYGYTF. CDR3 in DNA: TGTGCCAGCACCGAAAGGGACACTCCTAACTATGGCTACACCTTC.

The chain recombines TRBV19 with TRBJ1-1, with D uncertain. Deletions cut 0 bases from V and 5 bases from J, with 22 bases between. Germline V gene lookup returns CDR1 LNHDA and CDR2 SQIVND (reference sequence). The CDR3 contains 18 residues. The CDR3 loop is CASSIDPPGASGQTEAFF. CDR3 bases: TGTGCCAGTAGTATAGACCCCCCGGGCGCCAGCGGTCAAACTGAAGCTTTCTTT.

V gene TRBV4-2 combines with J gene TRBJ1-1; D possibly corresponds to TRBD1 (5 bases). Trimming pared 4 bases from V and 0 bases from J, leaving 6 bases between. Per the germline V gene, CDR1 is LGHNA and CDR2 is YNFKEQ. The CDR3 spans 13 residues. The CDR3 sequence is CASSLGVNTEAFF. The CDR3 DNA reads as TGTGCCAGCAGCCTAGGGGTGAACACTGAAGCTTTCTTT.

CDR3 coding DNA: TGTGCCATCAGTGAACGAGGGACAGCCTACGAGCAGTACTTC. This encodes CAISERGTAYEQYF. The chain has TRBV10-3 and TRBJ2-7, with 7 bases lining up with TRBD1. The CDR3 is made up of 14 amino acids. The V and J ends lost 3 bases and 2 bases, in that order; junction bases with no gene match: 4. The germline V gene has CDR1 ENHRY and CDR2 SYGVKD.

The V and J genes are TRBV5-6 and TRBJ1-3; 9 nucleotides agree with TRBD1. The CDR3 contains 15 residues. Germline CDR1 is SGHDT and CDR2 is YYEEEE. Trimming at V came to 4 bases and at J to 6 bases, leaving 8 bases not matched to a gene. The CDR3 protein is CASSPGQGFTNTIYF. The CDR3 bases are TGTGCCAGCAGCCCAGGACAGGGGTTCACAAACACCATATATTTT. Drawing the rest from reference TRBV5-6 and TRBJ1-3, the complete variable domain is DAGVTQSPTHLIKTRGQQVTLRCSPKSGHDTVSWYQQALGQGPQFIFQYYEEEERQRGNFPDRFSGHQFPNYSSELNVNALLLGDSALYLCASSPGQGFTNTIYFGEGSWLTVV.

V gene TRBV30 combines with J gene TRBJ1-4; a weak D match, TRBD1 (5 bases). Deletions cut 5 bases from V and 11 bases from J, with 18 bases between. The CDR3 extends over 13 amino acids. Germline loops: CDR1 GTSNPN, CDR2 SVGIG (reference sequence). CDR3 coding DNA: TGTGCCTGGGGAACAGGTTTTGTGACGAAACTGTTTTTT. Its protein is CAWGTGFVTKLFF.

The chain links TRBV9 to TRBJ2-7; D is perhaps TRBD1 (7 bases). CDR1 and CDR2 (germline): SGDLS, YYNGEE. Trimming pared 0 bases from V and 0 bases from J, leaving 19 bases between. The CDR3 is made up of 18 amino acids. The CDR3 DNA reads TGTGCCAGCAGCGTAGGGATGGGGGGCAGGGGGTCCTCCTACGAGCAGTACTTC. It encodes CASSVGMGGRGSSYEQYF. Based on the CDR3 plus reference TRBV9 and TRBJ2-7, the full variable domain is DSGVTQTPKHLITATGQRVTLRCSPRSGDLSVYWYQQSLDQGLQFLIQYYNGEERAKGNILERFSAQQFPDLHSELNLSSLELGDSALYFCASSVGMGGRGSSYEQYFGPGTRLTVT.

This rearrangement joins TRBV6-6 to TRBJ2-1; 7 bases agree with TRBD2. The CDR3 covers 15 residues. Germline CDR1 MNHNY, CDR2 SVGAGI (reference sequence). The V segment lost 7 bases and the J segment 7 bases; nucleotides outside the gene matches: 13. Here the CDR3 DNA reads TGTGCCAGCAAATTTCCGGGGGGACCCGGGAATGAGCAGTTCTTC. Protein product: CASKFPGGPGNEQFF.

The J gene is TRBJ1-1, the V gene TRBV30; no firm D call. The CDR3 sequence is 11 residues long. Germline V gives CDR1 GTSNPN, CDR2 SVGIG (reference sequence). Trimming left V 5 bases short and J 0 bases short, with 4 bases between. The CDR3 nucleotides are TGTGCCTGGGACATGAACACTGAAGCTTTCTTT. As protein: CAWDMNTEAFF.

The genes are TRBV30 and TRBJ2-7, with a possible D match to TRBD2 (6 bases). The germline CDR1 and CDR2 sequences are GTSNPN and SVGIG (reference sequence). This CDR3 has 12 residues. Trimming removed 3 bases at V and 5 bases at J, with 11 bases between. The CDR3 loop reads CAWSPGSHEQYF. For the CDR3, the DNA is TGTGCCTGGAGCCCCGGGAGTCACGAGCAGTACTTC.

The chain carries TRBV6-6 and TRBJ2-3; TRBD2 matches 10 bases. Germline-derived CDR1 and CDR2 are MNHNY and SVGAGI (reference sequence). Losses at the gene ends were 7 bases for V and 4 bases for J; bases not matched to a gene: 8. The CDR3 covers 15 residues. For the CDR3, the DNA is TGTGCCAGCACCAAACCTAGCGGGAGACCAGATACGCAGTATTTT. This sequence encodes CASTKPSGRPDTQYF.

This clone was counted only a few times. V is TRBV7-2 and J is TRBJ1-5, with 8 bases lining up with TRBD1. The CDR3 runs to 15 residues. Unmatched junction bases numbered 7, after V lost 5 bases and J lost 4 bases. Germline V gene data show CDR1 as SGHTA and CDR2 as FQGNSA. The CDR3 DNA reads TGTGCCAGCAGCCCACGTTGGACAGGGAATCAGCCCCAGCATTTT. It yields the protein CASSPRWTGNQPQHF.

This chain links TRBV7-8 with TRBJ2-2, with D possibly being TRBD2 (5 bases). The V gene's germline CDR1 is SGHVS and CDR2 FQNEAQ. The V gene lost 5 bases and the J gene lost 6 bases, with 13 bases spanning the gap. CDR3 length equals 14 residues. The CDR3 protein is CASSPLRGAGELFF. In DNA, the CDR3 is TGTGCCAGCAGCCCACTCCGGGGAGCCGGGGAGCTGTTTTTT. The variable domain in full, completed from reference TRBV7-8 and TRBJ2-2, reads GAGVSQSPRYKVAKRGQDVALRCDPISGHVSLFWYQQALGQGPEFLTYFQNEAQLDKSGLPSDRFFAERPEGSVSTLKIQRTQQEDSAVYLCASSPLRGAGELFFGEGSRLTVL.

This clone has just one count. The V call is TRBV11-2, the J call TRBJ2-3; 9 positions agree with TRBD1. CDR3 size: 13 residues. CDR1 and CDR2 (germline): SGHAT, FQNNGV. The V gene end was trimmed by 6 bases and the J gene end by 11 bases; junction bases not matched to a gene: 9. CDR3 loop: CASRPGQGDRQYF. The DNA for the CDR3 is TGTGCCAGCAGGCCGGGACAGGGAGACAGGCAGTATTTT.

The chain couples TRBV5-1 to TRBJ2-2, with TRBD2 as a possible D gene (6 bases). Germline CDR1 reads SGHRS; CDR2 reads YFSETQ. Trimming cost V 1 base and J 7 bases, with 14 bases left between them. The CDR3 covers 15 residues. CDR3 in amino acids: CASSLIWGENGELFF. The CDR3 DNA is TGCGCCAGCAGCTTGATATGGGGGGAAAACGGGGAGCTGTTTTTT.

J is TRBJ2-1 and V is TRBV11-3, with TRBD2 identical over 11 bases. Trimming took 3 bases from V and 6 from J; bases not matched to a gene: 7. The CDR3 sequence is 16 residues long. Germline V gene sequence: CDR1 SGHNT, CDR2 YENEEA. The CDR3 protein is CASSFRTSGLFNEQFF. The CDR3 DNA follows: TGTGCCAGCAGCTTCCGGACTAGCGGGTTGTTCAATGAGCAGTTCTTC.

The chain links TRBV25-1 to TRBJ2-2; the D is unclear. V dropped 4 bases and J dropped 6 bases, with 9 bases sitting between them. Looked up from germline, CDR1 is MGHDK and CDR2 is SYGVNS. This CDR3 region has 13 residues. CDR3 region: CASSVFLPGELFF. In DNA, the CDR3 is TGTGCCAGCAGTGTTTTTCTTCCCGGGGAGCTGTTTTTT. Full variable domain (outside the CDR3, taken from reference TRBV25-1 and TRBJ2-2): EADIYQTPRYLVIGTGKKITLECSQTMGHDKMYWYQQDPGMELHLIHYSYGVNSTEKGDLSSESTVSRIRTEHFPLTLESARPSHTSQYLCASSVFLPGELFFGEGSRLTVL.

The chain links TRBV27 to TRBJ2-2, with 9 bases identical to TRBD1. Losses at the gene ends were 6 bases for V and 5 bases for J; bases not matched to a gene: 7. CDR3 length: 15 amino acids. Germline CDR1 and CDR2: MNHEY and SMNVEV (reference sequence). The CDR3 loop is CASRDRGVKTGELFF. The CDR3 DNA follows: TGTGCCAGCAGAGACAGGGGGGTAAAAACCGGGGAGCTGTTTTTT.